Sequencing of this TCR beta chain was carried out in a study of OX40 agonist ivuxolimab in advanced cancers. Study-level background: It was permissible to have had prior anti-PD-1, anti-PD-L1 or anti-CTLA-4 therapy, and about 40% had some. Study outcomes and limitations: Researchers did not determine the expanded peripheral T cells' antigen specificity.

Only in-frame clones appear in the TCRdb table, and some are missing; sequencing was by immunoSEQ multiplex PCR. The top ten hold over 1.1% of the sample, which has 60,000 to 75,000 clones, roughly four fifths seen once. This clone counts as medium-sized. What it recognizes is unknown. The CDR3 extends over 13 amino acids. V was cut by 4 bases and J by 4 bases, with 11 bases left in between. From germline, CDR1 is SGHVS and CDR2 FNYEAQ. The chain links TRBV7-6 to TRBJ2-7; no reliable D call. The sequence derives from an adult with an advanced solid tumor such as melanoma, head and neck, liver or kidney cancer. The source material was CD4+ or CD8+ T cells sorted from blood, sampled in a trial of the OX40 agonist ivuxolimab. The CDR3 loop reads CASSSAGAYEQYF. The CDR3 DNA reads TGTGCCAGCAGCTCCGCCGGTGCTTACGAGCAGTACTTC.